The rows below give T cell receptor beta chains drawn from one sample of a study of early T cells in non-severe SARS-CoV-2 infection. In TCRdb, the 5' RACE reads were re-called with MiXCR into one record per CDR3 protein. The sample carries fewer than 85,000 distinct CDR3 sequences, about 11% recorded once. Sequenced here: whole blood, sampled at baseline. Receptors were obtained from an adult who was a healthcare worker with PCR-confirmed SARS-CoV-2 infection or an uninfected control (not recorded which). CDR3s include the opening cysteine and the closing phenylalanine or tryptophan. A D gene is named only where the DNA matches it firmly. Clone size, where shown, is once, few, many, or a class for clones that have expanded.

CDR3 | DNA | J | D | V | size | length
CASSLARGAVYGYTF | TGTGCCAGCAGCTTAGCGCGGGGGGCTGTCTATGGCTACACCTTC | TRBJ1-2 | NA | TRBV11-1 | NA | 15
CSARDLDKYNEQFF | TGCAGTGCTAGAGATCTCGACAAATACAATGAGCAGTTCTTC | TRBJ2-1 | NA | TRBV20-1 | few | 14
CASSGGDYEQYF | TGTGCCAGCAGCGGGGGCGACTACGAGCAGTACTTC | TRBJ2-7 | NA | TRBV12-3/TRBV12-4 | once | 12
CSVGRVGYEQYF | TGCAGCGTTGGGAGGGTTGGGTACGAGCAGTACTTC | TRBJ2-7 | NA | TRBV29-1 | once | 12
CASSVSGGFSETQYF | TGTGCCAGCAGCGTGTCGGGGGGTTTTAGTGAGACCCAGTACTTC | TRBJ2-5 | TRBD2 | TRBV9 | NA | 15
CASSFGIEQFF | TGTGCCAGCAGCTTTGGAATTGAGCAGTTCTTC | TRBJ2-1 | NA | TRBV7-6 | NA | 11
CASSNGLGSYNEQFF | TGTGCCAGCAGCAACGGCCTAGGCTCCTACAATGAGCAGTTCTTC | TRBJ2-1 | NA | TRBV7-2 | few | 15
CASSLVDGSGNTIYF | TGTGCCAGCAGCTTAGTGGACGGCTCTGGAAACACCATATATTTT | TRBJ1-3 | NA | TRBV7-6 | few | 15
CSASTATYEQYF | TGCAGTGCATCGACAGCCACCTACGAGCAGTACTTC | TRBJ2-7 | NA | TRBV20-1 | NA | 12
CASSQDETGLNYGYTF | TGCGCCAGCAGCCAAGATGAGACCGGCCTTAACTATGGCTACACCTTC | TRBJ1-2 | NA | TRBV4-1 | NA | 16
CASSLRINTGELFF | TGTGCCAGCAGCTTAAGAATAAACACCGGGGAGCTGTTTTTT | TRBJ2-2 | NA | TRBV7-3 | NA | 14
CASEGLTEQYF | TGTGCCAGCGAAGGTCTAACCGAGCAGTACTTC | TRBJ2-7 | NA | TRBV28 | NA | 11
CSVEDLKRNEQFF | TGCAGCGTTGAAGACCTGAAGCGTAATGAGCAGTTCTTC | TRBJ2-1 | NA | TRBV29-1 | NA | 13
CASSLWVPSSGNTIYF | TGTGCCAGCAGCTTATGGGTCCCCAGCTCTGGAAACACCATATATTTT | TRBJ1-3 | NA | TRBV7-8 | few | 16
CASSYSSRSGTDTQYF | TGTGCCAGCAGTTACTCGAGTAGGAGCGGCACAGATACGCAGTATTTT | TRBJ2-3 | NA | TRBV6-2/TRBV6-3 | NA | 16
CASSEGVGVPLHF | TGTGCCAGCAGTGAAGGGGTGGGAGTCCCCCTCCACTTT | TRBJ1-6 | NA | TRBV6-1 | few | 13
CASSPDRVYEQYF | TGCGCCAGCAGCCCGGACAGGGTTTACGAGCAGTACTTC | TRBJ2-7 | TRBD1 | TRBV5-1 | many | 13
CASSSDYSSQYF | TGTGCCAGCTCATCGGACTATTCATCGCAGTATTTT | TRBJ2-3 | NA | TRBV18 | few | 12
CASSPSDRGWQKLFF | TGTGCCAGCAGTCCTAGCGACAGGGGCTGGCAAAAACTGTTTTTT | TRBJ1-4 | TRBD1 | TRBV28 | NA | 15
CASSLLSGTRTGELFF | TGTGCCAGCAGCTTATTAAGCGGGACGAGGACCGGGGAGCTGTTTTTT | TRBJ2-2 | TRBD2 | TRBV7-2 | NA | 16
CSVVAGSAYNEQFF | TGCAGCGTTGTGGCAGGGTCCGCCTACAATGAGCAGTTCTTC | TRBJ2-1 | NA | TRBV29-1 | NA | 14
CASRGEVNYGYTF | TGTGCCTCGCGGGGAGAGGTTAACTATGGCTACACCTTC | TRBJ1-2 | NA | TRBV10-3 | NA | 13
CASSPNRATREQYF | TGTGCCAGCAGCCCGAACCGGGCCACGCGGGAGCAGTACTTC | TRBJ2-7 | NA | TRBV5-8 | NA | 14
CASSAGTGGNEKLFF | TGTGCCAGCAGCGCCGGGACAGGGGGGAATGAAAAACTGTTTTTT | TRBJ1-4 | TRBD1 | TRBV6-1 | few | 15
CASSPAGTTSSYEQYF | TGTGCCAGCAGCCCAGCCGGGACAACGAGCTCCTACGAGCAGTACTTC | TRBJ2-7 | NA | TRBV9 | few | 16
CASRTTRDIYNGEQFF | TGTGCCAGCAGGACTACCCGGGACATCTACAATGGTGAGCAGTTCTTC | TRBJ2-1 | NA | TRBV6-1 | NA | 16
CASSWTDTQYF | TGTGCCAGCAGCTGGACAGATACGCAGTATTTT | TRBJ2-3 | NA | TRBV7-9 | few | 11
CAWGADTGELFF | TGTGCCTGGGGGGCAGACACCGGGGAGCTGTTTTTT | TRBJ2-2 | NA | TRBV30 | many | 12
CASSLGTQYEQYF | TGTGCCAGCAGCTTAGGCACTCAGTACGAGCAGTACTTC | TRBJ2-7 | NA | TRBV11-2 | few | 13
CASKGAGTQYF | TGTGCCAGCAAGGGGGCGGGGACCCAGTACTTC | TRBJ2-5 | TRBD1 | TRBV2 | many | 11
CASSPAATLHQPQHF | TGTGCCAGCAGCCCAGCAGCGACGCTTCATCAGCCCCAGCATTTT | TRBJ1-5 | NA | TRBV3-1 | NA | 15
CASKEGLGTEAFF | TGTGCCAGCAAAGAGGGGCTCGGGACTGAAGCTTTCTTT | TRBJ1-1 | NA | TRBV6-5 | few | 13
CASSLGAGADSYEQYF | TGTGCCAGCAGCTTGGGGGCCGGGGCCGACAGTTACGAGCAGTACTTC | TRBJ2-7 | NA | TRBV5-4 | NA | 16
CRVGQGATDTQYF | TGCAGGGTCGGACAGGGGGCTACAGATACGCAGTATTTT | TRBJ2-3 | TRBD1 | TRBV20-1 | few | 13
CASSRGLAVQETQYF | TGTGCCAGCAGCCGGGGACTAGCGGTCCAAGAGACCCAGTACTTC | TRBJ2-5 | TRBD2 | TRBV28 | many | 15
CASSYGHLNTGELFF | TGTGCCAGCAGTTACGGACACCTGAACACCGGGGAGCTGTTTTTT | TRBJ2-2 | NA | TRBV6-5 | many | 15
CASSLSLDTQYF | TGTGCCAGCAGCTTATCCCTGGACACGCAGTATTTT | TRBJ2-3 | NA | TRBV11-2 | few | 12
CASNVDHGNNEQFF | TGTGCCAGCAACGTTGACCACGGTAACAATGAGCAGTTCTTC | TRBJ2-1 | NA | TRBV7-2 | many | 14
CASTAPGPNTEAFF | TGTGCCAGCACCGCCCCGGGACCTAACACTGAAGCTTTCTTT | TRBJ1-1 | NA | TRBV6-5 | many | 14
CASSFESYGYTF | TGTGCCAGCAGTTTTGAGAGCTATGGCTACACCTTC | TRBJ1-2 | NA | TRBV12-3/TRBV12-4 | many | 12
CASSVDRDTEAFF | TGCGCCAGCAGCGTGGACAGGGACACTGAAGCTTTCTTT | TRBJ1-1 | TRBD1 | TRBV5-1 | NA | 13
CASSLAGMAKTGAPNIQYF | TGTGCCAGCAGCTTAGCCGGTATGGCTAAGACAGGAGCTCCAAACATTCAGTACTTC | TRBJ2-4 | NA | TRBV7-9 | many | 19
CASSSSPGAAYEQYF | TGTGCCAGCAGTTCCTCCCCGGGGGCGGCTTACGAGCAGTACTTC | TRBJ2-7 | NA | TRBV27 | many | 15
CASSQEPPKIQPQHF | TGCGCCAGCAGCCAAGAACCTCCCAAGATCCAGCCCCAGCATTTT | TRBJ1-5 | NA | TRBV4-1 | NA | 15
CASSFAGASGYTF | TGTGCCAGCAGTTTCGCAGGGGCGAGTGGCTACACCTTC | TRBJ1-2 | NA | TRBV28 | NA | 13